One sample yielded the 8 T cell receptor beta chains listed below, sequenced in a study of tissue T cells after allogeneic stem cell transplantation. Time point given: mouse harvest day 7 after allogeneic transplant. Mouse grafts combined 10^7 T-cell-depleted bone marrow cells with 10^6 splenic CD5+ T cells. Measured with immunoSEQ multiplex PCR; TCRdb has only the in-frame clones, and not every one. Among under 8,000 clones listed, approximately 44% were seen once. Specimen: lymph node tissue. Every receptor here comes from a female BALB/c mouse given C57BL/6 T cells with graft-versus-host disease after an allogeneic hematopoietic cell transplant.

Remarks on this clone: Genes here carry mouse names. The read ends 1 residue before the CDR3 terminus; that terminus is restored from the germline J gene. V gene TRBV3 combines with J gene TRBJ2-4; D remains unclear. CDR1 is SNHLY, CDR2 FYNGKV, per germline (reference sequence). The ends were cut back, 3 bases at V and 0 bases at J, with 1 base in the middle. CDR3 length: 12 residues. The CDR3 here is CASSFSQNTLYF. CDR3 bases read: TGTGCCAGCAGCTTTAGTCAAAACACCTTGTAC.

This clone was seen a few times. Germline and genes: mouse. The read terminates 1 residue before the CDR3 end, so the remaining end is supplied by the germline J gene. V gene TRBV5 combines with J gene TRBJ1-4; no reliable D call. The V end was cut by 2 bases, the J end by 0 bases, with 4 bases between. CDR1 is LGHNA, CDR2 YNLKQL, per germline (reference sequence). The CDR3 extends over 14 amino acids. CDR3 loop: CASSQWVSNERLFF. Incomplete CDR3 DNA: TGTGCCAGCAGCCAATGGGTTTCCAACGAAAGATTATTT.

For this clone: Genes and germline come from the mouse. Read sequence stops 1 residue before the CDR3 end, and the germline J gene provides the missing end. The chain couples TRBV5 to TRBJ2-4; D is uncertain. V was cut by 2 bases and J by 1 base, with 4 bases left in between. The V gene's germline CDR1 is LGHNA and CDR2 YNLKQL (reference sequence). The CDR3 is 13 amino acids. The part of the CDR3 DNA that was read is TGTGCCAGCAGCCAAACAGGTCAAAACACCTTGTAC. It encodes CASSQTGQNTLY. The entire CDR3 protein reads CASSQTGQNTLYF.

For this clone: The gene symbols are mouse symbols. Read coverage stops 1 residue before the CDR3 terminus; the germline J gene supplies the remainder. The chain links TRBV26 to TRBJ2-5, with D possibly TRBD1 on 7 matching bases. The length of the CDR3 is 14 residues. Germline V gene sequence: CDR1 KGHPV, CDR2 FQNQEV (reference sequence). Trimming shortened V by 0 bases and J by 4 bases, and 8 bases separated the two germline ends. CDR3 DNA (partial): TGTGCCAGCAGTCTGTCAGGGGGCGAAGACACCCAGTAC. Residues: CASSLSGGEDTQY. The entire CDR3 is CASSLSGGEDTQYF.

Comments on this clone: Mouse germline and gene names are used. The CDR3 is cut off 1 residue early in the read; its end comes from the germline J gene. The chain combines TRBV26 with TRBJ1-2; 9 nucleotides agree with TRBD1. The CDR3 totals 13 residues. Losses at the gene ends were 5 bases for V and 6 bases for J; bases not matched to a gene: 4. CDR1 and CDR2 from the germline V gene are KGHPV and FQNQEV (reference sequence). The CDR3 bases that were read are TGTGCCAGCAGTTGCGGGACAGGGACCGACTACACC. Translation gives CASSCGTGTDYT. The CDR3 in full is CASSCGTGTDYTF.

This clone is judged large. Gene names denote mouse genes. CDR3 bases read: TGTGCCAGCAGCGCCGGGACTGGGTTTTATGAACAGTAC. Protein sequence: CASSAGTGFYEQY. The CDR3 in full is CASSAGTGFYEQYF. The chain uses TRBV4 and TRBJ2-7; 9 nucleotides agree with TRBD2. The read terminates 1 residue ahead of where the CDR3 ends, so the germline J gene completes it. The junction had 6 bases not matched to a gene; V was cut back by 5 bases and J by 4 bases. Germline V gene sequence: CDR1 LGHDT, CDR2 YNNKQL (reference sequence). The CDR3 runs 14 residues.

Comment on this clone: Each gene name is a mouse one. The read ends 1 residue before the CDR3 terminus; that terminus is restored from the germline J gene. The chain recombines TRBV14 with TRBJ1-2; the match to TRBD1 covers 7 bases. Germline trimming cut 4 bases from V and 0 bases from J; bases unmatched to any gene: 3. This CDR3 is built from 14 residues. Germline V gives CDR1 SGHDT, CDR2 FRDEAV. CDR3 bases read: TGTGCCAGCAGTCGAGGGACAGCAAACTCCGACTACACC. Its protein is CASSRGTANSDYT. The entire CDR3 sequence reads CASSRGTANSDYTF.

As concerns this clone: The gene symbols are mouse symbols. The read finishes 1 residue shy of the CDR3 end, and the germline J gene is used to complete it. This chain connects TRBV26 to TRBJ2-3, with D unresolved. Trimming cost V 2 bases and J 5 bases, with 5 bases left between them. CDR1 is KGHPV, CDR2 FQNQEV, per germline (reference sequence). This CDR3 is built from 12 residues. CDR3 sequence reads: CASSLGRETLYF. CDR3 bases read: TGTGCCAGCAGTCTGGGCAGAGAAACGCTGTAT.